This passage covers 13 T cell receptor beta chains from one sample sequenced in a study of T cells in Graves' hyperthyroidism and ophthalmopathy. The CDR3 regions of TCR beta were amplified from RNA transcripts. The study used the HTBI primer set for a first-round RT-PCR of the TCR CDR3. TCRdb independently ran MiXCR on the multiplex PCR reads; one entry per CDR3 protein. The table records approximately 380,000 distinct CDR3 sequences, about 14% of them present only once. Sequencing input: blood. The receptors originated from a man between 45 and 60 years old with Graves' ophthalmopathy.

This clonotype appeared many times. The chain combines TRBV5-1 with TRBJ2-1; no clear D. Germline values: CDR1 SGHRS, CDR2 YFSETQ. The CDR3 extends over 14 amino acids. Trimming left V 0 bases short and J 6 bases short, with 10 bases between. CDR3: CASSLDSSGNEQFF. The CDR3 DNA reads as TGCGCCAGCAGCTTGGATTCGTCGGGCAATGAGCAGTTCTTC.

The rearrangement links TRBV19 to TRBJ1-4; no reliable D call. V was pared by 7 bases and J by 4 bases, with 10 bases between. The CDR3 consists of 13 residues. The germline V gene encodes CDR1 LNHDA and CDR2 SQIVND (reference sequence). CDR3 residues: CASMSRYNEKLFF. CDR3 nucleotide sequence: TGTGCCAGTATGTCCAGGTATAATGAAAAACTGTTTTTT. Full variable domain (missing parts from reference TRBV19 and TRBJ1-4): DGGITQSPKYLFRKEGQNVTLSCEQNLNHDAMYWYRQDPGQGLRLIYYSQIVNDFQKGDIAEGYSVSREKKESFPLTVTSAQKNPTAFYLCASMSRYNEKLFFGSGTQLSVL.

This clonotype was detected many times. The chain is built from TRBV6-1 and TRBJ2-7, with 7 bases fitting TRBD2. Germline V lookup: CDR1 MNHNS, CDR2 SASEGT. V lost 6 bases to trimming and J lost 2 bases; unmatched junction nucleotides: 7. The CDR3 is 14 amino acids. The CDR3, as DNA: TGTGCCAGCAGCCCCCGGGAGGCCCCCTACGAGCAGTACTTC. Encoded protein: CASSPREAPYEQYF.

This chain connects TRBV15 to TRBJ1-5; no reliable D call. The germline V gene encodes CDR1 LNHNV and CDR2 YYDKDF (reference sequence). This CDR3 is 13 amino acids long. Trimming took 4 bases from V and 5 from J, leaving 9 bases between them. This CDR3 is CATSMGTDQPQHF. The DNA of the CDR3 is TGTGCCACCAGCATGGGCACAGATCAGCCCCAGCATTTT.

The rearrangement uses TRBV2 and TRBJ1-2; D possibly corresponds to TRBD1 (5 bases). Germline CDR1 reads SNHLY; CDR2 reads FYNNEI. V gave up 4 bases and J gave up 6 bases, with 12 bases separating them. The CDR3 runs 13 residues. Here the CDR3 reads CASSAHGAHGYTF. As DNA, the CDR3 is TGTGCCAGCAGTGCCCATGGGGCTCATGGCTACACCTTC.

This clonotype has just a few counts. In nucleotides, the CDR3 is TGTGCCAGCAGTGCCGGGACAGGGGGCTCAGATACGCAGTATTTT. Encoded protein: CASSAGTGGSDTQYF. The genes are TRBV6-1 and TRBJ2-3; 12 bases are shared with TRBD1. This CDR3 has 15 amino acids. Germline trimming cut 4 bases from V and 4 bases from J; bases unmatched to any gene: 3. Germline CDR1 MNHNS, CDR2 SASEGT.

This clonotype came up many times. This chain links TRBV29-1 with TRBJ1-2; 10 bases fit TRBD1. Germline V CDR1 and CDR2: SQVTM, ANQGSEA. The CDR3 runs 14 residues. V dropped 4 bases and J dropped 2; count of bases not matched to a gene: 4. CDR3 nucleotides: TGCAGCGTTGGCCCGGGACAGGGGAACTATGGCTACACCTTC. It codes for CSVGPGQGNYGYTF.

At least ten counts were recorded for this clonotype. The CDR3 DNA reads as TGCGCCAGCAGCTTCCGACTAGCGGGAGCTCAAACCGACGAGCAGTACTTC. Protein product: CASSFRLAGAQTDEQYF. The chain combines TRBV5-1 with TRBJ2-7, with 12 positions matching TRBD2. Germline CDR1 and CDR2: SGHRS and YFSETQ. V lost 2 bases, J lost 5 bases, and 11 bases stayed unmatched. The CDR3 has 17 residues.

Ten or more counts support this clonotype. The rearrangement links TRBV20-1 to TRBJ1-4, with a possible D match to TRBD1 (6 bases). Germline V gene lookup returns CDR1 DFQATT and CDR2 SNEGSKA (reference sequence). V was trimmed by 5 bases and J by 5 bases, leaving 21 bases between them. This CDR3 has 16 residues. CDR3 residues: CSALRKGGVRNEKLFF. CDR3 nucleotide sequence: TGCAGTGCTTTACGTAAGGGGGGGGTACGGAATGAAAAACTGTTTTTT.

This clonotype turned up a few times. J is TRBJ1-3 and V is TRBV25-1, with D uncertain. This CDR3 comprises 16 residues. In germline, CDR1 is MGHDK, CDR2 SYGVNS. With 2 bases removed from V and 0 bases from J, the gap between germline ends came to 11 bases. The chain's CDR3 is CASSESGSVSGNTIYF. CDR3 sequence (DNA): TGTGCCAGCAGTGAAAGTGGTAGTGTCTCTGGAAACACCATATATTTT.

This clonotype was counted at least ten times. The chain is built from TRBV30 and TRBJ2-1; 11 nucleotides line up with TRBD2. The J segment lost 3 bases and the V segment lost 5 bases, leaving 6 bases of the junction unmatched. This CDR3 contains 15 residues. CDR1 and CDR2 (germline): GTSNPN, SVGIG (reference sequence). CDR3: CAWGRLAGLYNEQFF. CDR3 DNA sequence: TGTGCCTGGGGCAGACTAGCGGGACTCTACAATGAGCAGTTCTTC.

A note on this clonotype: A read error is possible here, since a much larger clone lies one base away. The chain links TRBV30 to TRBJ2-3; D uncertain. The germline gives CDR1 GTSNPN, CDR2 SVGIG (reference sequence). The CDR3 loop spans 15 amino acids. The CDR3 DNA reads as TGTGCCCGGAGTGTTGGTCCCTCAAGCACAGATACGCAGTATTTT. This sequence encodes CARSVGPSSTDTQYF.

This clonotype was picked up a small number of times. The chain is built from TRBV28 and TRBJ1-6; D gene unclear. The CDR3 sequence is 12 residues long. V was pared by 3 bases and J by 13 bases, with 10 bases between. The germline V gene encodes CDR1 MDHEN and CDR2 SYDVKM. The CDR3 region has the DNA TGTGCCAGCAGTTTTGGCCCGGCGCCCCTCCACTTT. Its protein product is CASSFGPAPLHF.